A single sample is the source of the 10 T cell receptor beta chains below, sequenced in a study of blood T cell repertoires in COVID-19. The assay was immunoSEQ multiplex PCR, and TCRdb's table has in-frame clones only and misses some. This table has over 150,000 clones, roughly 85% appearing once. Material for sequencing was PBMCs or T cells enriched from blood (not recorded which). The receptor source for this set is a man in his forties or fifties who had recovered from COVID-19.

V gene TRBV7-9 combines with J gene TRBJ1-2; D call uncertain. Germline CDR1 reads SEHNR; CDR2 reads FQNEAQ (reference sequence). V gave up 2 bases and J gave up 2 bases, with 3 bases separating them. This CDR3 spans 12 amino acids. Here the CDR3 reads CASSLSNYGYTF. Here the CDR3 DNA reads TGTGCCAGCAGCTTAAGCAACTATGGCTACACCTTC.

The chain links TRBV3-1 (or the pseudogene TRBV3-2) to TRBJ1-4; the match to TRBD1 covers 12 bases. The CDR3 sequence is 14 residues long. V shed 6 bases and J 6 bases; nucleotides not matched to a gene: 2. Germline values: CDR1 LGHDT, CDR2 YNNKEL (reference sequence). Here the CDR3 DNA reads TGTGCCAGCAGAAGGGACAGGGGGCATGAAAAACTGTTTTTT. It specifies CASRRDRGHEKLFF.

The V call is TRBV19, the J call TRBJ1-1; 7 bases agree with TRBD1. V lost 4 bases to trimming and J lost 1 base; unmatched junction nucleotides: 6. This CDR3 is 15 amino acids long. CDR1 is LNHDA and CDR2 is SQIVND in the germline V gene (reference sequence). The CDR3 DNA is TGTGCCAGTAGTACCCTGGACAGGCCGAACACTGAAGCTTTCTTT. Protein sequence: CASSTLDRPNTEAFF.

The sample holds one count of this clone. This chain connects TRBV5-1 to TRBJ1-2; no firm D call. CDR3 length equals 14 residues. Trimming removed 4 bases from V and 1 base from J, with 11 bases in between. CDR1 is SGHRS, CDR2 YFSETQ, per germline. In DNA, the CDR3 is TGCGCCAGCAGCCCCCGGGATTTTAACTATGGCTACACCTTC. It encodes CASSPRDFNYGYTF. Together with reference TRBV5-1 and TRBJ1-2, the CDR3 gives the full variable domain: KAGVTQTPRYLIKTRGQQVTLSCSPISGHRSVSWYQQTPGQGLQFLFEYFSETQRNKGNFPGRFSGRQFSNSRSEMNVSTLELGDSALYLCASSPRDFNYGYTFGSGTRLTVV.

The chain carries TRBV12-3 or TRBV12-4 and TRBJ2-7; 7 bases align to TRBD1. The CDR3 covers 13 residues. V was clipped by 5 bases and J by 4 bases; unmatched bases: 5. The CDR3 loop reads CASSRDRTYEQYF. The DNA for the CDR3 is TGTGCCAGCAGTCGGGACAGAACTTACGAGCAGTACTTC.

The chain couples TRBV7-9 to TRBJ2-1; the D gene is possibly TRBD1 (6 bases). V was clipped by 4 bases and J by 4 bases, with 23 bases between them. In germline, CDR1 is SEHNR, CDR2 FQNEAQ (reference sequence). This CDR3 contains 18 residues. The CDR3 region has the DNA TGTGCCAGCAGCTCTCTCTGGACAGATTCCAATATATACAATGAGCAGTTCTTC. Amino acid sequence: CASSSLWTDSNIYNEQFF.

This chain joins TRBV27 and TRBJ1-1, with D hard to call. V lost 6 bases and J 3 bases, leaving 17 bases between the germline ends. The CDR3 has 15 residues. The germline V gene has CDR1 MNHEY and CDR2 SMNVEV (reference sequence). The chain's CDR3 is CASSGPGLEDTEAFF. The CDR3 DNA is TGTGCCAGCAGCGGGCCCGGACTAGAGGACACTGAAGCTTTCTTT.

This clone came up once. The DNA of the CDR3 is TGTGCCAGTAGTATAGGAGGGGGCCATGGCTACACCTTC. Amino acid sequence: CASSIGGGHGYTF. The chain links TRBV19 to TRBJ1-2; 7 bases are shared with TRBD1. From germline, CDR1 is LNHDA and CDR2 SQIVND (reference sequence). The J segment lost 6 bases and the V segment lost 1 base, leaving 2 bases of the junction unmatched. This CDR3 spans 13 amino acids. The entire variable domain, with the rest obtained from reference TRBV19 and TRBJ1-2, is as follows: DGGITQSPKYLFRKEGQNVTLSCEQNLNHDAMYWYRQDPGQGLRLIYYSQIVNDFQKGDIAEGYSVSREKKESFPLTVTSAQKNPTAFYLCASSIGGGHGYTFGSGTRLTVV.

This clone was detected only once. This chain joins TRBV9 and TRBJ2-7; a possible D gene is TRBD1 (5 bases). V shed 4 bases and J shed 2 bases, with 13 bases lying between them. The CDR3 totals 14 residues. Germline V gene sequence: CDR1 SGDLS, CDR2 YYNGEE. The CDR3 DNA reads TGTGCCAGCAGCCCCCCCCCAGGGACCTACGAGCAGTACTTC. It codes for CASSPPPGTYEQYF.

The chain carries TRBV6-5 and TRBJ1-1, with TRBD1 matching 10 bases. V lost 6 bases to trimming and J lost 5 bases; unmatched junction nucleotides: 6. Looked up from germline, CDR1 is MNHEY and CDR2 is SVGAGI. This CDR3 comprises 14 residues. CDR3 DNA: TGTGCCAGCAGGGGGGACAGGGGAAGGACTGAAGCTTTCTTT. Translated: CASRGDRGRTEAFF.